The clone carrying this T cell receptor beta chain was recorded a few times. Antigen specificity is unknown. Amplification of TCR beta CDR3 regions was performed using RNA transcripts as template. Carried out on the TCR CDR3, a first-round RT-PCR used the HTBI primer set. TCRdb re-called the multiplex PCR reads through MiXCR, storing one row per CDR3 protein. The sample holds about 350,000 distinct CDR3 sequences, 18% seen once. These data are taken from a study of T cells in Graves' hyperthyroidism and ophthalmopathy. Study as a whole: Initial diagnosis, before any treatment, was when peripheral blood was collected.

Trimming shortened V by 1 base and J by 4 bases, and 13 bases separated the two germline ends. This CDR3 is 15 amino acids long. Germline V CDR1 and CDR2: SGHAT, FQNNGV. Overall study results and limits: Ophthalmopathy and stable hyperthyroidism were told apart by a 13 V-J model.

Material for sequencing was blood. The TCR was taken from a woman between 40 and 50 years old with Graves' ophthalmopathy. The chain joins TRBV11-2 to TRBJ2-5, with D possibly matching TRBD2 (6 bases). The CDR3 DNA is TGTGCCAGCAGCTTAGGGGGCAGGAGGGCAGAGACCCAGTACTTC. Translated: CASSLGGRRAETQYF.